A selection of T cell receptor beta chains follows, all from one sample in a study of T cell responses to AZD1222 COVID-19 vaccine. Sequencing used immunoSEQ multiplex PCR; TCRdb keeps in-frame clones, though not all of them. The table shows about 120,000 clones, with roughly 88% occurring only once. The sequenced sample was peripheral blood, obtained on day 0 of MenACWY control vaccination. The receptors here all came from an adult in good health. CDR3s include the opening cysteine and the closing phenylalanine or tryptophan. The D gene is left open where the match is weak. Some rows have no size entry. The others give once, few or many, or a class for an expanded clone.

v_call	j_call	clone_size	d_call	cdr3_aa	cdr3_nt
TRBV7-2	TRBJ1-5	-	-	CASSLGRGQPQHF	TGTGCCAGCAGCTTAGGAAGGGGTCAGCCCCAGCATTTT
TRBV2	TRBJ1-5	-	-	CASSWTDTYSNQPQHF	TGTGCCAGCAGTTGGACAGATACCTATAGCAATCAGCCCCAGCATTTT
TRBV29-1	TRBJ2-5	-	-	CSLSGTQYF	TGCAGTCTCTCCGGGACCCAGTACTTC
TRBV19	TRBJ2-1	-	TRBD2	CASSETSGGTNEQFF	TGTGCCAGTAGTGAGACTAGCGGGGGGACCAATGAGCAGTTCTTC
TRBV19	TRBJ1-2	-	TRBD1	CASTDMGQAAYGYTF	TGTGCCAGTACCGATATGGGACAGGCGGCCTATGGCTACACCTTC
TRBV2	TRBJ2-1	-	TRBD2	CASSGMGGGGPYNEQFF	TGTGCCAGCAGTGGGATGGGAGGCGGGGGGCCTTACAATGAGCAGTTCTTC
TRBV28	TRBJ2-5	once	-	CASQKGETQYF	TGTGCCAGCCAAAAGGGGGAGACCCAGTACTTC
TRBV6-2/TRBV6-3	TRBJ1-1	-	TRBD1	CASSHTGGLMNTEAFF	TGTGCCAGCAGTCATACAGGGGGTTTAATGAACACTGAAGCTTTCTTT
TRBV19	TRBJ2-7	-	-	CASSIDRFQEQYF	TGTGCCAGTAGTATCGACAGGTTCCAAGAGCAGTACTTC
TRBV4-1	TRBJ1-3	-	-	CASSLSRDGSGNTIYF	TGCGCCAGCAGCCTGTCCCGGGACGGCTCTGGAAACACCATATATTTT
TRBV24-1	TRBJ2-3	-	TRBD2	CATSLTSGRTDTQYF	TGTGCCACCAGTTTGACTAGCGGTAGGACAGATACGCAGTATTTT
TRBV3-1/TRBV3-2	TRBJ1-2	-	-	CASSQPDSNYGYTF	TGTGCCAGCAGCCAACCCGACAGTAACTATGGCTACACCTTC
TRBV10-3	TRBJ2-3	-	TRBD2	CAIGLAGQDTQYF	TGTGCCATCGGACTAGCGGGGCAGGATACGCAGTATTTT